This T cell receptor beta chain was captured by sequencing in a study of immune evolution from preneoplasia to lung adenocarcinoma. Study summary: HLA loss of heterozygosity: approximately 7.5% AIS, around 16% MIA, around 35% ADC, none AAH.

Germline assignment: CDR1 SGHTA and CDR2 FQGTGA. The CDR3 extends over 15 amino acids. The ends lost 5 bases at V and 4 bases at J; junction bases unmatched: 9. Whole-study findings and limits: Clonality was highest in normal lung, lower in later-stage lesions apparently. Top clone share appeared to fall from AAH through AIS, MIA, adenocarcinoma. Highest clonality occurred in KRAS-mutant, not EGFR-mutant or double wild-type, nodules.

Regarding this clone: Its specificity is not known.

Only in-frame clones appear in the TCRdb table, and some are missing; sequencing was by immunoSEQ multiplex PCR. Of 2,000 to 2,500 clones in the sample, approximately 80% are singletons; the top ten hold around a tenth. Sequenced: FFPE lung adenocarcinoma in situ tissue. The chain is built from TRBV7-3 and TRBJ2-3, with TRBD2 matching over 7 bases. The sequence was collected from a person aged 65 to 79 with lung adenocarcinoma. CDR3 nucleotide sequence: TGTGCCAGCAGCCCTACGGCGGGAGAGTCAGATACGCAGTATTTT. Protein sequence: CASSPTAGESDTQYF. Complete variable domain (other parts from reference TRBV7-3 and TRBJ2-3): GAGVSQTPSNKVTEKGKYVELRCDPISGHTALYWYRQSLGQGPEFLIYFQGTGAADDSGLPNDRFFAVRPEGSVSTLKIQRTERGDSAVYLCASSPTAGESDTQYFGPGTRLTVL.